This T cell receptor (beta chain) originates from a study of beta chain features in type 1 diabetes. Regarding the study as a whole: Compared with healthy donors, patients appeared to share more similar naive, central memory and regulatory TCRB repertoires.

cDNA synthesis used the whole RNA isolate, giving expressed TCRB sequences. Sequencing was performed with immunoSEQ multiplex PCR; in TCRdb, only in-frame clones are kept and a portion is missing. The sample yields around 450,000 clones, more than 9.5% seen once. CD4+ cells of the naive, central memory, regulatory and stem cell-like memory types were sorted via CD45RO/CCR7/CD25/CD127/CD95/CD27. This clone was seen a handful of times. Its antigen is still unknown. Germline assignment: CDR1 LNHNV and CDR2 YYDKDF (reference sequence). The V gene lost 0 bases and the J gene lost 0 bases, with 19 bases spanning the gap. The CDR3 is 19 residues long.

The TCR comes from a woman aged 18-30 years in good health. This rearrangement joins TRBV15 to TRBJ2-3; no definite D call. Material: naive CD4+ T cells from blood. The DNA for the CDR3 is TGTGCCACCAGCAGAGATAGCCCCGAGACAAGCTCTAGCACAGATACGCAGTATTTT. Translated, it gives CATSRDSPETSSSTDTQYF.